This TCR beta chain appears in the sequencing data of a study of T cell responses to AZD1222 COVID-19 vaccine (dated by TCRdb to about 2021). Context from the whole study: AZD1222 recipients whose second dose came at about 4 weeks and those whose second dose came at about 12 weeks were combined into one group, since spike-specific TCR depth and breadth did not differ between the two schedules. A total of approximately 250 trial participants underwent TCR sequencing, of whom around 210 had received two doses of AZD1222 and roughly 26 had received two doses of the MenACWY control vaccine. Trial participants were enrolled by age into 18-55, 56-69 and 70-plus year subgroups, with roughly 160, 29 and 62 TCR-sequenced participants respectively. Study-wide findings and limitations: Conclusions about previously exposed vaccinees are limited because only five to seven AZD1222 recipients were SARS-CoV-2 seropositive at baseline. Participants were mostly white British, with more females than males. The authors suggested clonal diversity may have been underestimated. Because no samples from the day 14 peak response were available, repertoires could be characterized only after the peak T cell response. In the small 56-69-year group, the increase in depth fell short of significance, most likely because of low power. CD4 TCRs associated with the vaccine covered the entire spike protein, and the dominant responses were in regions 160-218 and 743-854. Epitopes outside the regions mutated in the B.1.351 and B.1.1.7 variants were reportedly recognized by nearly half of the unique spike-specific TCRs. After two AZD1222 doses, spike-specific TCR breadth and depth were significantly higher than at day 0 and than in MenACWY recipients.

The label giving this sample's time point can be read as: baseline before first vaccination. Vaccinee samples came from UK trials COV001 and COV002, including a single-blind randomized controlled phase 2/3 trial of AZD1222 (ChAdOx1 nCoV-19) in healthy adults. For TCRbeta chain sequencing, PBMC samples from trial participants were taken at day 0 and at day 28 after the second dose. The CDR3 regions of human TCRbeta chains were analyzed by immunosequencing. Processing in the source paper ran as follows. TCRs in the repertoires were compared against a reference library of SARS-CoV-2-specific TCRs that had been generated with the MIRA antigen-specificity platform. Breadth meant the fraction of unique TCRs that were SARS-CoV-2-associated, whereas depth meant the fraction of total T cells that were SARS-CoV-2-associated. Using the MIRA data, each spike-specific TCR was mapped to the spike region that the TCR reacts to and placed in a CD4 or CD8 class. Log10-transformed breadth and depth values were compared by one-way ANOVA with Sidak's multiple comparisons tests. Sourced from immuneACCESS, this table was stored by TCRdb with only in-frame sequences that have V and J called. A share of the clones is absent; for the studies checked, an unresolved V gene accounts for under half, and the remainder has no known explanation. The V and J calls and clone size come from that table; D and trimming were worked out from the DNA. The sample data list about 190,000 clones, and 75% to 90% of these were observed just once. The ten largest clones capture approximately 6.9% of the sample.

V is reduced by 4 bases and J by 1 base, leaving a spacing of 8 bases between them. CDR1 and CDR2 are read off the germline V gene (reference sequence) as SEHNR and FQNEAQ. Including the terminal cysteine and phenylalanine, the CDR3 comprises 14 residues. Only CDR3 DNA remains: 42 bases, in frame from the first base. In the case of this clone: Its antigen is currently not known. No much larger clonotype is one base removed from it; base qualities were not supplied.

Recombination linked TRBV7-9 to TRBJ1-5; the D region possibly corresponds to TRBD1 (5 bases align). The sequenced sample was peripheral blood, obtained on day 0 of AZD1222 vaccination. The TCR comes from an adult in good health. The CDR3 protein: CASSSTVSNQPQHF. The nucleotide sequence is TGTGCCAGCAGCTCGACAGTCAGCAATCAGCCCCAGCATTTT.